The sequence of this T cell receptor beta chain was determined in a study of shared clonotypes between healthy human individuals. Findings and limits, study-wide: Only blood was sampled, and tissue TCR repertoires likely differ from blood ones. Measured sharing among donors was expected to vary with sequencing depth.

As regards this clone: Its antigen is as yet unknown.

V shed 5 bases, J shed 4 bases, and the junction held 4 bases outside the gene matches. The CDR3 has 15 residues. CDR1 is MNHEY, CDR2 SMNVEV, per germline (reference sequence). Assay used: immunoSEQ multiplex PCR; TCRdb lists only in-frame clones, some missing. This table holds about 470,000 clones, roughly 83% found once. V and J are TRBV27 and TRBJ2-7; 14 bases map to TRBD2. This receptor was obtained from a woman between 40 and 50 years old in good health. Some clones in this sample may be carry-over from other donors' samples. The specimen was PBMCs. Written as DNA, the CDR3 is TGTGCCAGCAGTCCCCGGACTAGCGGGAGGTACGAGCAGTACTTC. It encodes CASSPRTSGRYEQYF.